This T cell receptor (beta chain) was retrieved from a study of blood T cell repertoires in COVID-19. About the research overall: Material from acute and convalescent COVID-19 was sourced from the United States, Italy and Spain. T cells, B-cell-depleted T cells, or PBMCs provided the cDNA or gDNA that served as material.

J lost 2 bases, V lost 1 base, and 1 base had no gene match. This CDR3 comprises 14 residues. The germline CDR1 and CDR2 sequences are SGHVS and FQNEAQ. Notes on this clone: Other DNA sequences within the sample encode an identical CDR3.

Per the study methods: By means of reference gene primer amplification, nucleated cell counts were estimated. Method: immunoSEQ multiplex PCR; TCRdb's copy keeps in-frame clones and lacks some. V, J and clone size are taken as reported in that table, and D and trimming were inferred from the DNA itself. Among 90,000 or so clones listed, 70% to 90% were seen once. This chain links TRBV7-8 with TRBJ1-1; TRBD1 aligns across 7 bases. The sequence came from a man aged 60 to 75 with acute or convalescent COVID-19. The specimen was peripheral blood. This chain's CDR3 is CASSLGGGNTEAFF. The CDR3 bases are TGTGCCAGCAGCTTAGGAGGGGGCAACACTGAAGCTTTCTTT.